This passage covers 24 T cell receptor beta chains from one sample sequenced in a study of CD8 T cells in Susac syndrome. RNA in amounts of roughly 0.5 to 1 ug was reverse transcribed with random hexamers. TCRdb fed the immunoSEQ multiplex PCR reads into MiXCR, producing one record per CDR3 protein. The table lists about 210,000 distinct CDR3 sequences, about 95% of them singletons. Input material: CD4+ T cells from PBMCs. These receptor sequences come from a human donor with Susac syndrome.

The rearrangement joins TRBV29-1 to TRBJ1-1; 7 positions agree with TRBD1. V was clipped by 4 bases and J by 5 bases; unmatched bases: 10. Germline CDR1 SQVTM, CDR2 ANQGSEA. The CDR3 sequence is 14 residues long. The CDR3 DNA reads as TGCAGCGTTGCTTTACAGGGGAAGGTGACTGAAGCTTTCTTT. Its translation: CSVALQGKVTEAFF.

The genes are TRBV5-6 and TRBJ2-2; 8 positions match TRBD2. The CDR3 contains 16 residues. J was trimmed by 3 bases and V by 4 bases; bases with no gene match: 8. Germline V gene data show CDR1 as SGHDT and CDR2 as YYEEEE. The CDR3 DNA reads TGTGCCAGCAGCCGACGGAGCGGGGGAGACACCGGGGAGCTGTTTTTT. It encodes CASSRRSGGDTGELFF.

CDR3 region: CASFLGTPYSPLHF. DNA for the CDR3: TGTGCCAGCTTCCTGGGGACACCTTATTCACCCCTCCACTTT. This chain links TRBV6-5 with TRBJ1-6, with D perhaps matching TRBD1 (6 bases). CDR3 length: 14 amino acids. V dropped 8 bases and J dropped 8 bases, with 16 bases sitting between them. Germline V CDR1 and CDR2: MNHEY, SVGAGI.

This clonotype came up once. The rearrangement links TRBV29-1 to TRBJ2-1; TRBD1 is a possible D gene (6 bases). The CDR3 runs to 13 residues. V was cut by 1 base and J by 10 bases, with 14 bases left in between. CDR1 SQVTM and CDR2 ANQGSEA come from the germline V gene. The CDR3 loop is CSVEGYRVSEQFF. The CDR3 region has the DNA TGCAGCGTTGAAGGGTACAGGGTAAGCGAGCAGTTCTTC.

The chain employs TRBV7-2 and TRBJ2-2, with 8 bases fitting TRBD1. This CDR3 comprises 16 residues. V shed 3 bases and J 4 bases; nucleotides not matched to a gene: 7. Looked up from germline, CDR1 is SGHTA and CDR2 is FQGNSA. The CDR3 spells CASSFWTGQGTGELFF. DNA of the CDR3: TGTGCCAGCAGCTTCTGGACAGGGCAGGGCACCGGGGAGCTGTTTTTT.

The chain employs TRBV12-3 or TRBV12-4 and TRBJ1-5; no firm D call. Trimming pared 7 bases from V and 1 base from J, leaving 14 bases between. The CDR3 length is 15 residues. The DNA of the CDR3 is TGTGCCAGCATCCTCCGGAGTGGCAGCAATCAGCCCCAGCATTTT. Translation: CASILRSGSNQPQHF.

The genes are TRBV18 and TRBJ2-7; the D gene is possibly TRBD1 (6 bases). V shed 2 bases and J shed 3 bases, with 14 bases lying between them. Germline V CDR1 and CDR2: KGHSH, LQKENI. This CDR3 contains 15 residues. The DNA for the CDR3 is TGTGCCAGCTCACCAAGGACAGCAAGCCTCTACGAGCAGTACTTC. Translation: CASSPRTASLYEQYF.

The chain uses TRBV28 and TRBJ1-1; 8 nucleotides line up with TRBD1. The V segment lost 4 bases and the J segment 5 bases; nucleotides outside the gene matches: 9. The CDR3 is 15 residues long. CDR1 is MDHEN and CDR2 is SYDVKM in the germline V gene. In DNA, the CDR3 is TGTGCCAGCAGTTCCCGACAGGGGAGGGGGACTGAAGCTTTCTTT. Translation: CASSSRQGRGTEAFF.

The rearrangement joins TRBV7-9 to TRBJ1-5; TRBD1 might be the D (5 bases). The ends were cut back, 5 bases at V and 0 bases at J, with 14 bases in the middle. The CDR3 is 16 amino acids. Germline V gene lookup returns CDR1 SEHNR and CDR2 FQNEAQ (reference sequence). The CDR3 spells CASSPASGHSNQPQHF. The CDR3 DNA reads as TGTGCCAGCAGCCCTGCTTCAGGGCATAGCAATCAGCCCCAGCATTTT.

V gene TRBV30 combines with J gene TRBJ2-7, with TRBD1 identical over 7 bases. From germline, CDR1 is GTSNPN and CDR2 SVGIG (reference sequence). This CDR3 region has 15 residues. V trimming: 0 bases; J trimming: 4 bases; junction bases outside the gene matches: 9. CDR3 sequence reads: CAWSVGLGQSYEQYF. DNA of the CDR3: TGTGCCTGGAGTGTTGGATTGGGACAGTCTTACGAGCAGTACTTC.

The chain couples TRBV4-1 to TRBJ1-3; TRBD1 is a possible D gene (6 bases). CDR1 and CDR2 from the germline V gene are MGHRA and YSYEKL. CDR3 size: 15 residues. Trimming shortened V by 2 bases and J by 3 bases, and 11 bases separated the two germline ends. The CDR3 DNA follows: TGCGCCAGCAGCCAAATGGGGACATTTGGAAACACCATATATTTT. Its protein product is CASSQMGTFGNTIYF.

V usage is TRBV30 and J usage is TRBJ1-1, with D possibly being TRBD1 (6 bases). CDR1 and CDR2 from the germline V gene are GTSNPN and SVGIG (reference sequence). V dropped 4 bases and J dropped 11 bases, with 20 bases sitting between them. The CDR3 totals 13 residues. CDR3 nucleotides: TGTGCCTGGACCGGGGGAGGGGGGCTGGATGCTTTCTTT. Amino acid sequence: CAWTGGGGLDAFF.

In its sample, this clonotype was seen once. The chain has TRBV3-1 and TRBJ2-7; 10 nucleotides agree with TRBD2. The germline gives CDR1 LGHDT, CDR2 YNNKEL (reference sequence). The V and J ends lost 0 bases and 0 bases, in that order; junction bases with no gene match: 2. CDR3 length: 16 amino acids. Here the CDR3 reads CASSQDLAGASYEQYF. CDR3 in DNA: TGTGCCAGCAGCCAAGATCTAGCGGGGGCCTCCTACGAGCAGTACTTC.

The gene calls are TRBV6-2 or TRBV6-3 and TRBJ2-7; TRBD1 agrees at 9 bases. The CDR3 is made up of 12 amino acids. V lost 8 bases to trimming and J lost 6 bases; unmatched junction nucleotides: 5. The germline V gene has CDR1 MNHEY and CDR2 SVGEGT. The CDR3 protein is CASRTGELEQYF. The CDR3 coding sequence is TGTGCCAGCCGGACAGGGGAACTCGAGCAGTACTTC.

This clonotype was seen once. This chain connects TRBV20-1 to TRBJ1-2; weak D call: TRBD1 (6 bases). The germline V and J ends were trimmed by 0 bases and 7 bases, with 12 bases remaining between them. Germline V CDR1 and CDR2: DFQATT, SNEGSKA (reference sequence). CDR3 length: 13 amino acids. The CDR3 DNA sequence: TGCAGTGCTAGAGAGGGGCAGGGGATTGGCTACACCTTC. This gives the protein CSAREGQGIGYTF.

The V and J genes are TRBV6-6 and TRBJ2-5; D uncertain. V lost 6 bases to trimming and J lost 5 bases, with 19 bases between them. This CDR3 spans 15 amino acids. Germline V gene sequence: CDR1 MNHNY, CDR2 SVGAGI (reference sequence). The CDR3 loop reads CASSRLGGVQETQYF. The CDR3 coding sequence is TGTGCCAGCAGCCGTTTAGGTGGAGTCCAGGAGACCCAGTACTTC.

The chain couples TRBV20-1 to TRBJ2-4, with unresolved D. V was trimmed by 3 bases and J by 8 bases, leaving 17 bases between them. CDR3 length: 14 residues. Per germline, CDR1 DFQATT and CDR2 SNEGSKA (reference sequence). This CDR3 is CSARDPRKVDIQYF. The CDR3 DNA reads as TGCAGTGCTAGGGATCCACGCAAGGTGGACATTCAGTACTTC.

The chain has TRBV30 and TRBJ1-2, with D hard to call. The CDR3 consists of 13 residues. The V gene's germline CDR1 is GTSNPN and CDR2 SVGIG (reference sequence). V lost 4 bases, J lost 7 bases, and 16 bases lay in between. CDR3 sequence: CAWMVLESSGYTF. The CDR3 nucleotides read TGTGCCTGGATGGTCCTAGAATCCTCTGGCTACACCTTC. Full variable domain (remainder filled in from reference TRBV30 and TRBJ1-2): SQTIHQWPATLVQPVGSPLSLECTVEGTSNPNLYWYRQAAGRGLQLLFYSVGIGQISSEVPQNLSASRPQDRQFILSSKKLLLSDSGFYLCAWMVLESSGYTFGSGTRLTVV.

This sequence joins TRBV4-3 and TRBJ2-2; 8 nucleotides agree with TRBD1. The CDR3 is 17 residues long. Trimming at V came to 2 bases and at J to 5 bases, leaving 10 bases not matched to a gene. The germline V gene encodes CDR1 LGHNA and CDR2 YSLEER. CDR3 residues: CASSQQGAQGETGELFF. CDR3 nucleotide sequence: TGCGCCAGCAGCCAACAGGGGGCGCAAGGCGAGACCGGGGAGCTGTTTTTT.

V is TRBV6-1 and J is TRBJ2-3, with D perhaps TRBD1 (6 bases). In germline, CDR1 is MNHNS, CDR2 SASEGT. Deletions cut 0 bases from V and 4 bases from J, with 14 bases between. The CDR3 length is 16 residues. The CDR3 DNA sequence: TGTGCCAGCAGTGAAGCTAAGATACAGGGCCCAGATACGCAGTATTTT. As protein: CASSEAKIQGPDTQYF.

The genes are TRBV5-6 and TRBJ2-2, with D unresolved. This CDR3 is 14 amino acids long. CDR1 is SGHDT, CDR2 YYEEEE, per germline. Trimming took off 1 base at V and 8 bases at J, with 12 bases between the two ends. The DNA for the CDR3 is TGTGCCAGCAGCTTGAAAACTCTTACGGGGGAGCTGTTTTTT. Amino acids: CASSLKTLTGELFF.

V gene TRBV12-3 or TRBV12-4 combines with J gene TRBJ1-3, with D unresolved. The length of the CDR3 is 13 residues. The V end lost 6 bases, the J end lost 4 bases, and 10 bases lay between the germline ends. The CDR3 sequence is CASSYTVGNTIYF. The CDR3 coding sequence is TGTGCCAGCAGCTATACGGTGGGAAACACCATATATTTT.

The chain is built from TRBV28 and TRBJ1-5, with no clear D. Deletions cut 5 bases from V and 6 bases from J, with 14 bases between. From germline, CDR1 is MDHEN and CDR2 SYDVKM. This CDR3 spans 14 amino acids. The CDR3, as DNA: TGTGCCAGCAGTCCTACGAGAGGTACTCAGCCCCAGCATTTT. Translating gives CASSPTRGTQPQHF. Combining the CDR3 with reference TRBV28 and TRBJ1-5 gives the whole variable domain DVKVTQSSRYLVKRTGEKVFLECVQDMDHENMFWYRQDPGLGLRLIYFSYDVKMKEKGDIPEGYSVSREKKERFSLILESASTNQTSMYLCASSPTRGTQPQHFGDGTRLSIL.

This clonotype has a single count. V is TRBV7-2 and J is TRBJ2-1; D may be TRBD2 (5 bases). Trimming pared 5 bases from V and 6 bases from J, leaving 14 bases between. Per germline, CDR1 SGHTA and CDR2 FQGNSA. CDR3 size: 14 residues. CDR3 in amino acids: CASSQRAAINEQFF. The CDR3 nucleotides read TGTGCCAGCAGCCAGAGAGCGGCTATCAATGAGCAGTTCTTC.